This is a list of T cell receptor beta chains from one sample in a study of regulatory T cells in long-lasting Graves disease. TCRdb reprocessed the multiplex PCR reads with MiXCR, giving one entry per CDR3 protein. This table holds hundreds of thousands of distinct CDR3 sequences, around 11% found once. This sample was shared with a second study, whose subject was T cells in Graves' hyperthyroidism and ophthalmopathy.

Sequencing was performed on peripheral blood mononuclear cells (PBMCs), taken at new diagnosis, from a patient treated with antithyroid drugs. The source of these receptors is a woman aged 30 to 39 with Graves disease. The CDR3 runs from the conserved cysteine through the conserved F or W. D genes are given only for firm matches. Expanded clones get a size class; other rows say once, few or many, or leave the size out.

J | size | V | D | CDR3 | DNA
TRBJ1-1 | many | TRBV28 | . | CASSLLTNTEAFF | TGTGCCAGCAGTTTATTGACGAACACTGAAGCTTTCTTT
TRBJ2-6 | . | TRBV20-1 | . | CSATLGGGPSGANVLTF | TGCAGTGCTACGCTAGGGGGAGGGCCCTCTGGGGCCAACGTCCTGACTTTC
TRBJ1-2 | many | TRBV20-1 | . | CSALLWTENGYTF | TGCAGTGCTCTTTTGTGGACAGAGAATGGCTACACCTTC
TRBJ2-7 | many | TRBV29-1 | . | CSASTDAYEQYF | TGCAGCGCGTCGACGGACGCCTACGAGCAGTACTTC
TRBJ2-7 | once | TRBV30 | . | CAWSVIRGNRDYEQYF | TGTGCCTGGAGTGTAATTAGGGGCAACAGGGATTACGAGCAGTACTTC
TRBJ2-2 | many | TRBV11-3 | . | CASSLDVREIGLDTGELFF | TGTGCCAGCAGCTTAGACGTCAGGGAGATTGGATTAGACACCGGGGAGCTGTTTTTT
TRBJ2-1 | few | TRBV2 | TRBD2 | CASSGDITGTSGREYLSSYNEQFF | TGTGCCAGCAGTGGAGATATAACCGGGACTAGCGGGAGGGAGTATCTTAGCTCCTACAATGAGCAGTTCTTC
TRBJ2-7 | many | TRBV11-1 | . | CASSLTNDYEQYF | TGTGCCAGCTCGTTGACTAACGACTACGAGCAGTACTTC
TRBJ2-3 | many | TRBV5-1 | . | CASRRRDTQYF | TGCGCCAGCAGGCGGAGAGATACGCAGTATTTT
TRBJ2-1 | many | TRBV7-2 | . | CASSFGRPYNEQFF | TGTGCCAGCAGCTTCGGCAGGCCTTACAATGAGCAGTTCTTC
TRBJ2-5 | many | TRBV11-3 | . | CASSPGRGLAQETQYF | TGTGCCAGCAGCCCCGGTCGCGGACTGGCACAAGAGACCCAGTACTTC
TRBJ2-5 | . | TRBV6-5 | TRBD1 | CASSYYPGTGGETQYF | TGTGCCAGCAGTTACTACCCCGGGACAGGGGGCGAGACCCAGTACTTC
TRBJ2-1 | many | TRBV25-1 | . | CASSDQGTYNEQFF | TGTGCCAGCAGTGACCAGGGGACCTACAATGAGCAGTTCTTC
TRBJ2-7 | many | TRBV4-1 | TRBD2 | CASSASLAGVSGEQYF | TGCGCCAGCAGCGCATCACTAGCGGGAGTAAGCGGCGAGCAGTACTTC
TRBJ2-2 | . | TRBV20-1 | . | CSARDRGAGNTGELFF | TGCAGTGCTAGAGATCGGGGGGCTGGGAACACCGGGGAGCTGTTTTTT
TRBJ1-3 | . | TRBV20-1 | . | CSARGQGWNTIYF | TGCAGTGCTAGGGGCCAGGGCTGGAACACCATATATTTT
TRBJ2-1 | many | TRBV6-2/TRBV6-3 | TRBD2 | CASSYRSSGEWGFYNEQFF | TGTGCCAGCAGTTACCGGTCTAGCGGGGAATGGGGTTTCTACAATGAGCAGTTCTTC
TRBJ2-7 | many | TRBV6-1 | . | CASSQGAVVYEQYF | TGTGCCAGCAGTCAGGGAGCGGTGGTCTACGAGCAGTACTTC
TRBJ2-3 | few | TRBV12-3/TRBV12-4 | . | CASSLSESLYTQYF | TGTGCCAGCAGTTTGTCGGAGTCCCTTTATACGCAGTATTTT
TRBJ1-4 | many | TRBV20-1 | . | CSARDRGGEKLFF | TGCAGTGCTAGAGACAGGGGTGGTGAAAAACTGTTTTTT
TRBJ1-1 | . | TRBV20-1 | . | CSAPGRGWNTEAFF | TGCAGTGCTCCGGGGCGGGGGTGGAACACTGAAGCTTTCTTT
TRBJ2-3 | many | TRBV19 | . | CASERGTVDSGDTQYF | TGTGCCAGTGAGCGAGGGACGGTGGACTCAGGGGATACGCAGTATTTT
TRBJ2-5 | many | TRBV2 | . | CASSQRAGTQYF | TGTGCCAGCAGCCAGCGGGCAGGGACCCAGTACTTC
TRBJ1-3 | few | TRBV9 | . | CASSPEEGSGNTIYF | TGTGCCAGCAGCCCGGAGGAGGGCTCTGGAAACACCATATATTTT
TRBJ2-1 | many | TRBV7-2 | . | CASSLVWDREQFF | TGTGCCAGCAGCTTAGTCTGGGATCGGGAGCAGTTCTTC
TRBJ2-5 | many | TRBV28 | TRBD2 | CASSSRPGTSVYQETQYF | TGTGCCAGCAGTAGTCGACCCGGGACTAGCGTCTACCAAGAGACCCAGTACTTC
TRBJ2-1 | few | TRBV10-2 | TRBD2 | CASTDSGRAHEQFF | TGCGCCAGCACCGACAGCGGGAGGGCCCATGAGCAGTTCTTC
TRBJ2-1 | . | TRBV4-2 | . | CASSQDGLAHEQFF | TGTGCCAGCAGCCAAGATGGGCTAGCCCACGAGCAGTTCTTC
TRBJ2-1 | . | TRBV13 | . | CASSLFPSPNEQFF | TGTGCCAGCAGCTTATTTCCTAGCCCCAATGAGCAGTTCTTC
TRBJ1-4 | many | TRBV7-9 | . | CASSLGWGLHEKLFF | TGTGCCAGCAGCTTAGGATGGGGTCTACATGAAAAACTGTTTTTT
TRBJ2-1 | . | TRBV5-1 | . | CASSWTLNEQFF | TGCGCCAGCAGCTGGACACTGAATGAGCAGTTCTTC